The 30 T cell receptor beta chains reported below all come from one sample, sequenced in a study of blood T cell repertoires in COVID-19. The data were produced by immunoSEQ multiplex PCR, yet TCRdb's version contains in-frame clones alone and is incomplete. The table has over 60,000 clones, 90% seen once. Sequencing input: peripheral blood. Every receptor here comes from a man aged 50-59 years with acute or convalescent COVID-19.

This chain connects TRBV3-1 (or the pseudogene TRBV3-2) to TRBJ2-3, with 9 bases matching TRBD2. Germline-derived CDR1 and CDR2 are LGHDT and YNNKEL (reference sequence). The V and J ends lost 3 bases and 4 bases, in that order; junction bases with no gene match: 17. This CDR3 region has 19 residues. The CDR3 sequence is CASSQSAARGAGGPDTQYF. CDR3 nucleotides: TGTGCCAGCAGCCAGTCAGCGGCACGGGGGGCGGGAGGGCCAGATACGCAGTATTTT.

V gene TRBV19 combines with J gene TRBJ1-6, with 10 positions matching TRBD1. CDR3 length: 16 residues. Unmatched junction bases numbered 4, after V lost 3 bases and J lost 5 bases. Germline V gene sequence: CDR1 LNHDA, CDR2 SQIVND (reference sequence). The CDR3 nucleotides read TGTGCCAGTAGTATGGACAGGGGGGAGAATAATTCACCCCTCCACTTT. This encodes CASSMDRGENNSPLHF. The full variable domain, its missing parts supplied by reference TRBV19 and TRBJ1-6, is DGGITQSPKYLFRKEGQNVTLSCEQNLNHDAMYWYRQDPGQGLRLIYYSQIVNDFQKGDIAEGYSVSREKKESFPLTVTSAQKNPTAFYLCASSMDRGENNSPLHFGNGTRLTVT.

The V call is TRBV11-3, the J call TRBJ2-7, with 8 bases matching TRBD1. There are 15 residues in the CDR3. The trim removed 0 bases at V and 7 bases at J, leaving 8 bases unmatched. From germline, CDR1 is SGHNT and CDR2 YENEEA. The CDR3: CASSLDQQGVSEQYF. CDR3 DNA sequence: TGTGCCAGCAGCTTAGATCAACAGGGGGTTAGTGAGCAGTACTTC.

The chain recombines TRBV7-2 with TRBJ2-3; TRBD2 matches 9 bases. Germline CDR1 and CDR2: SGHTA and FQGNSA. The junction had 3 bases not matched to a gene; V was cut back by 1 base and J by 1 base. This CDR3 has 16 residues. CDR3 region: CASSLDRTSGTDTQYF. CDR3 DNA: TGTGCCAGCAGCTTAGATAGGACTAGCGGCACAGATACGCAGTATTTT.

J is TRBJ2-3 and V is TRBV21-1; no DNA check was done on the table's D call, TRBD2. TRBV21-1 is deemed a pseudogene. The CDR3 has 11 amino acids. CDR3 residues: CASNITDTQYF. The CDR3 coding sequence is TGTGCCAGCAATATTACAGATACGCAGTATTTT.

V usage is TRBV2 and J usage is TRBJ1-5; tentative D call: TRBD1 (5 bases). Germline CDR1 is SNHLY and CDR2 is FYNNEI. This CDR3 region has 14 residues. The V gene lost 4 bases and the J gene lost 3 bases, with 10 bases spanning the gap. The CDR3 bases are TGTGCCAGCAGTGTAATGGGGCTCAATCAGCCCCAGCATTTT. Translating gives CASSVMGLNQPQHF.

The chain is built from TRBV11-2 and TRBJ2-3; D gene uncertain. V gave up 0 bases and J gave up 0 bases, with 16 bases separating them. The CDR3 is 18 residues long. Germline-derived CDR1 and CDR2 are SGHAT and FQNNGV. CDR3 protein: CASSLDGLRVTSTDTQYF. Here the CDR3 DNA reads TGTGCCAGCAGCTTAGATGGGTTACGGGTCACTAGCACAGATACGCAGTATTTT.

The chain uses TRBV20-1 and TRBJ2-7; D is possibly TRBD1 (6 bases). The CDR3 contains 12 residues. CDR1 is DFQATT and CDR2 is SNEGSKA in the germline V gene (reference sequence). V lost 3 bases, J lost 6 bases, and 12 bases lay in between. The CDR3 here is CSASVQGREQYF. CDR3 nucleotide sequence: TGCAGTGCTAGTGTACAGGGTCGCGAGCAGTACTTC.

V usage is TRBV19 and J usage is TRBJ1-1; no clear D. The germline gives CDR1 LNHDA, CDR2 SQIVND (reference sequence). Trimming removed 3 bases at V and 1 base at J, with 6 bases between. CDR3 size: 13 residues. CDR3 nucleotides: TGTGCCAGTAGTATTGTTAAGAACACTGAAGCTTTCTTT. Its protein product is CASSIVKNTEAFF.

CDR3 sequence: CASSSRGLAGVGETQYF. The CDR3 DNA reads TGTGCCAGCAGCTCACGCGGACTAGCGGGAGTAGGAGAGACCCAGTACTTC. This chain links TRBV11-2 with TRBJ2-5; 13 nucleotides match TRBD2. The CDR3 is 17 residues long. V gave up 4 bases and J gave up 4 bases; unmatched junction bases: 9. Germline assignment: CDR1 SGHAT and CDR2 FQNNGV.

This chain connects TRBV9 to TRBJ2-1; 10 bases align to TRBD1. CDR1 is SGDLS, CDR2 YYNGEE, per germline. V lost 0 bases to trimming and J lost 8 bases; unmatched junction nucleotides: 8. The CDR3 runs to 16 residues. CDR3 residues: CASSVAGTGDYDEQFF. CDR3 DNA: TGTGCCAGCAGCGTAGCCGGGACAGGGGATTATGATGAGCAGTTCTTC.

The J gene is TRBJ2-3, the V gene TRBV19; possible D gene TRBD2, 5 bases. V was clipped by 7 bases and J by 0 bases, with 14 bases between them. This CDR3 has 15 residues. Germline lookup yields CDR1 LNHDA and CDR2 SQIVND (reference sequence). The CDR3 here is CASKESGSSTDTQYF. The CDR3, as DNA: TGTGCCAGTAAAGAGAGCGGTTCTAGCACAGATACGCAGTATTTT.

The V and J genes are TRBV9 and TRBJ2-7, with TRBD2 matching 8 bases. V lost 2 bases to trimming and J lost 1 base; unmatched junction nucleotides: 11. Per the germline V gene, CDR1 is SGDLS and CDR2 is YYNGEE. The CDR3 is 17 residues long. CDR3 nucleotide sequence: TGTGCCAGCAGCGTCGGACTTAGCGGGACCGGATCCTACGAGCAGTACTTC. Translating it yields CASSVGLSGTGSYEQYF.

This sequence joins TRBV11-2 and TRBJ2-3; 9 positions match TRBD2. This CDR3 is built from 17 residues. CDR1 SGHAT and CDR2 FQNNGV come from the germline V gene. The V and J ends lost 2 bases and 3 bases, in that order; junction bases with no gene match: 9. CDR3 DNA sequence: TGTGCCAGCAGCTTATTGGGTAGCGGGAGACCGACAGATACGCAGTATTTT. It codes for CASSLLGSGRPTDTQYF. The complete variable domain, with remaining parts taken from reference TRBV11-2 and TRBJ2-3, reads EAGVAQSPRYKIIEKRQSVAFWCNPISGHATLYWYQQILGQGPKLLIQFQNNGVVDDSQLPKDRFSAERLKGVDSTLKIQPAKLEDSAVYLCASSLLGSGRPTDTQYFGPGTRLTVL.

J is TRBJ1-6 and V is TRBV27, with D possibly TRBD1 on 5 matching bases. Germline V gene data show CDR1 as MNHEY and CDR2 as SMNVEV (reference sequence). Trimming pared 5 bases from V and 9 bases from J, leaving 17 bases between. The CDR3 has 15 amino acids. In nucleotides, the CDR3 is TGTGCCAGCAGTAGGGGACTCAGGTCGGGTTCACCCCTCCACTTT. Translated, it gives CASSRGLRSGSPLHF.

This clone was counted between two and nine times. The chain carries TRBV2 and TRBJ2-2; no reliable D call. CDR1 and CDR2 (germline): SNHLY, FYNNEI. The CDR3 is 12 amino acids. V was trimmed by 7 bases and J by 1 base, leaving 4 bases between them. The CDR3 loop reads CASTGNTGELFF. CDR3 bases: TGTGCCAGCACGGGGAACACCGGGGAGCTGTTTTTT.

This chain links TRBV6-5 with TRBJ1-1; 7 nucleotides match TRBD1. V gave up 0 bases and J gave up 4 bases; unmatched junction bases: 2. Germline lookup yields CDR1 MNHEY and CDR2 SVGAGI. The CDR3 consists of 14 residues. CDR3 sequence reads: CASSYSEGATEAFF. The CDR3 DNA follows: TGTGCCAGCAGTTACTCTGAGGGGGCCACTGAAGCTTTCTTT.

This clone has only a few counts. The chain joins TRBV29-1 to TRBJ2-1, with 11 bases aligning to TRBD2. There are 14 residues in the CDR3. Per germline, CDR1 SQVTM and CDR2 ANQGSEA. The junction had 2 bases not matched to a gene; V was cut back by 3 bases and J by 4 bases. The CDR3 sequence: CSVETSGAYNEQFF. The DNA for the CDR3 is TGCAGCGTTGAGACTAGCGGGGCTTACAATGAGCAGTTCTTC.

This clone appeared a few times. The J gene is TRBJ1-2, the V gene TRBV29-1; 7 bases match TRBD1. After removal of 3 bases from V and 3 bases from J, the junction contained 4 bases not matched to a gene. Germline V CDR1 and CDR2: SQVTM, ANQGSEA. This CDR3 has 13 residues. CDR3 in DNA: TGCAGCGTTGATGGAGACAGGGACTATGGCTACACCTTC. Residues: CSVDGDRDYGYTF.

The chain recombines TRBV6-4 with TRBJ1-2; D is ambiguous. The germline V gene encodes CDR1 MRHNA and CDR2 SNTAGT. V was shortened by 2 bases and J by 8 bases, with 9 bases between the two germline ends. The CDR3 is 12 amino acids. The CDR3 DNA is TGTGCCAGCAGTGACCCGTATGCGGGCTACACCTTC. Protein: CASSDPYAGYTF.

J is TRBJ2-3 and V is TRBV24-1; D may be TRBD1 (6 bases). The germline gives CDR1 KGHDR, CDR2 SFDVKD. The V and J ends lost 3 bases and 1 base respectively, with 10 bases between them. The CDR3 extends over 15 amino acids. CDR3 amino acids: CATSDPGVGTDTQYF. CDR3 DNA sequence: TGTGCCACCAGTGATCCAGGGGTGGGCACAGATACGCAGTATTTT.

CDR3 DNA sequence: TGTGCCAGCAGCTATAGACAGGGTGGCTACACCTTC. Translation gives CASSYRQGGYTF. V is TRBV11-2 and J is TRBJ1-2, with 7 bases aligning to TRBD1. The CDR3 runs 12 residues. V shed 4 bases and J 7 bases; nucleotides not matched to a gene: 3. Germline V gene data show CDR1 as SGHAT and CDR2 as FQNNGV.

The rearrangement joins TRBV7-8 to TRBJ1-6, with a weak D call TRBD1 (6 bases). This CDR3 region has 18 residues. V lost 1 base, J lost 0 bases, and 13 bases lay in between. In germline, CDR1 is SGHVS, CDR2 FQNEAQ. This CDR3 is CASSLDRVLTSYNSPLHF. The CDR3 region has the DNA TGTGCCAGCAGCTTAGACAGGGTATTAACCTCCTATAATTCACCCCTCCACTTT.

J is TRBJ2-2 and V is TRBV11-3; tentative D call: TRBD2 (5 bases). The CDR3 runs to 15 residues. Germline loops: CDR1 SGHNT, CDR2 YENEEA. The V and J ends lost 5 bases and 3 bases respectively, with 13 bases between them. CDR3 region: CASSAKAVYTGELFF. DNA for the CDR3: TGTGCCAGCAGCGCAAAAGCGGTCTACACCGGGGAGCTGTTTTTT.

The V call is TRBV10-2, the J call TRBJ1-2; no reliable D call. The CDR3 is 16 amino acids. Trimming left V 0 bases short and J 5 bases short, with 16 bases between. Germline lookup yields CDR1 WSHSY and CDR2 SAAADI. CDR3 sequence (DNA): TGCGCCAGCAGTGAGTCGGCAAACCACAGCCCTTATGGCTACACCTTC. As protein: CASSESANHSPYGYTF.

The V call is TRBV19, the J call TRBJ2-7, with a tentative D call TRBD1 (5 bases). The CDR3 loop spans 13 amino acids. Germline lookup yields CDR1 LNHDA and CDR2 SQIVND (reference sequence). V was shortened by 10 bases and J by 3 bases, with 16 bases between the two germline ends. The CDR3 is CATQQDTFYEQYF. The DNA for the CDR3 is TGTGCCACCCAACAGGACACCTTCTACGAGCAGTACTTC.

The DNA for the CDR3 is TGCAGCGTAACAGGGATATCAGCCTGGGACGAGCAGTACTTC. Amino acids: CSVTGISAWDEQYF. The chain uses TRBV29-1 and TRBJ2-7; TRBD1 is a possible D gene (6 bases). Germline V CDR1 and CDR2: SQVTM, ANQGSEA. V shed 6 bases and J shed 5 bases, with 20 bases lying between them. The CDR3 covers 14 residues.

The sample holds a few counts of this clone. The chain joins TRBV30 to TRBJ1-4; D is possibly TRBD1 (5 bases). The CDR3 extends over 14 amino acids. Trimming removed 0 bases from V and 7 bases from J, with 12 bases in between. Germline V gene data show CDR1 as GTSNPN and CDR2 as SVGIG (reference sequence). The CDR3 here is CAWSVRGGAEKLFF. The CDR3 DNA is TGTGCCTGGAGTGTACGGGGAGGGGCTGAAAAACTGTTTTTT.

In the case of this clone: Other DNA variants within this sample encode the same CDR3. V gene TRBV6-2 or TRBV6-3 combines with J gene TRBJ2-5, with 14 bases lining up with TRBD2. Losses at the gene ends were 2 bases for V and 4 bases for J; bases not matched to a gene: 3. The CDR3 extends over 16 amino acids. Germline V gives CDR1 MNHEY, CDR2 SVGEGT. The CDR3 region has the DNA TGTGCCAGCAGTTACGCGGGACTAGCGGGAGTAGAGACCCAGTACTTC. This codes for CASSYAGLAGVETQYF.

The chain is built from TRBV24-1 and TRBJ2-3; TRBD2 matches 8 bases. The V and J ends lost 0 bases and 4 bases, in that order; junction bases with no gene match: 5. The V gene's germline CDR1 is KGHDR and CDR2 SFDVKD. This CDR3 has 16 residues. CDR3 nucleotide sequence: TGTGCCACCAGTGATTTGCCCAGCGGGAGTTCAGATACGCAGTATTTT. Its translation is CATSDLPSGSSDTQYF.